The 27 T cell receptor beta chains in this list originate from one sample, sequenced in a study of Graves' ophthalmopathy and Graves' hyperthyroidism. Transcripts of RNA were the source for amplifying TCR beta CDR3 regions. The first round was an RT-PCR with HTBI primers, and the second round was a multiplex PCR. TCRdb reprocessed the multiplex PCR reads via MiXCR and lists one record per CDR3 protein. This table holds roughly 500,000 distinct CDR3 sequences, approximately 15% found once. Sequenced input: blood. All receptors derive from a woman in her 30s with Graves' ophthalmopathy.

Many counts were recorded for this clonotype. The rearrangement links TRBV4-1 to TRBJ2-5; 11 bases map to TRBD2. CDR1 is MGHRA, CDR2 YSYEKL, per germline. The CDR3 extends over 16 amino acids. The trim removed 3 bases at V and 4 bases at J, leaving 7 bases unmatched. The CDR3: CASSHGPGLAVETQYF. DNA of the CDR3: TGCGCCAGCAGCCATGGCCCGGGACTAGCGGTAGAGACCCAGTACTTC.

This clonotype was observed a few times. The chain has TRBV3-1 and TRBJ2-7; possibly TRBD2 for D (5 bases). The CDR3 length is 19 residues. Germline lookup yields CDR1 LGHDT and CDR2 YNNKEL (reference sequence). V was pared by 3 bases and J by 3 bases, with 27 bases between. CDR3 sequence (DNA): TGTGCCAGCAGCCAGAAATACAGAAGCACGAGACGGGGATTCTACGAGCAGTACTTC. The encoded protein is CASSQKYRSTRRGFYEQYF.

This clonotype occurred many times. The chain has TRBV7-8 and TRBJ1-1, with D uncertain. Trimming stripped 2 bases from V and 1 base from J, with 14 bases between. The germline V gene has CDR1 SGHVS and CDR2 FQNEAQ. The CDR3 contains 16 residues. DNA for the CDR3: TGTGCCAGCAGCTTATGGGCGGGCCAGAAGAACACTGAAGCTTTCTTT. It yields the protein CASSLWAGQKNTEAFF.

In its sample, this clonotype was seen many times. This sequence joins TRBV12-3 or TRBV12-4 and TRBJ2-7; D is perhaps TRBD2 (5 bases). CDR3 length: 12 amino acids. The V end lost 2 bases, the J end lost 5 bases, and 7 bases lay between the germline ends. The CDR3 DNA sequence: TGTGCCAGCAGTTTACGGACTGACGAGCAGTACTTC. It yields the protein CASSLRTDEQYF.

This chain uses TRBV12-3 or TRBV12-4 with TRBJ2-7, with 11 bases fitting TRBD1. The CDR3 spans 16 residues. Trimming at V came to 5 bases and at J to 5 bases, leaving 11 bases not matched to a gene. This chain's CDR3 is CASSPLDRGRSDEQYF. The CDR3 coding sequence is TGTGCCAGCAGTCCTTTGGACAGGGGGCGATCGGACGAGCAGTACTTC.

In its sample, this clonotype was seen many times. The chain combines TRBV2 with TRBJ1-6; 10 nucleotides agree with TRBD1. Germline V CDR1 and CDR2: SNHLY, FYNNEI. The trim removed 6 bases at V and 14 bases at J, leaving 10 bases unmatched. This CDR3 has 14 residues. The CDR3 sequence: CASSSDRGIGALHF. DNA of the CDR3: TGTGCCAGCAGCTCGGACAGGGGGATCGGGGCCCTCCACTTT.

This clonotype was recorded many times. The chain has TRBV4-1 and TRBJ2-7; the match to TRBD2 covers 7 bases. J was trimmed by 1 base and V by 3 bases; bases with no gene match: 9. Germline V gives CDR1 MGHRA, CDR2 YSYEKL. The CDR3 is 16 residues long. CDR3 DNA sequence: TGCGCCAGCAGCCACCATCCCGTTAGCGGGTCCTACGAGCAGTACTTC. Its translation: CASSHHPVSGSYEQYF.

This clonotype was seen at least ten times. The V gene is TRBV20-1, the J gene TRBJ2-2, with 9 bases lining up with TRBD1. The length of the CDR3 is 16 residues. Germline loops: CDR1 DFQATT, CDR2 SNEGSKA (reference sequence). V was pared by 2 bases and J by 1 base, with 5 bases of the junction left unmatched. CDR3 loop: CSARPSGQGNTGELFF. The CDR3 nucleotides are TGCAGTGCTAGACCCTCGGGACAGGGGAACACCGGGGAGCTGTTTTTT.

As to this clonotype: This is likely a read error, given that the CDR3 carries no conserved phenylalanine or tryptophan at its end. The chain recombines TRBV20-1 with TRBJ1-1, with D possibly matching TRBD1 (6 bases). Trimming removed 0 bases at V and 2 bases at J, with 13 bases between. The CDR3 is 15 amino acids. Germline V gene lookup returns CDR1 DFQATT and CDR2 SNEGSKA (reference sequence). The CDR3 bases are TGCAGTGCTAGAGATGGGGGCGGGGGTAACACTGAAGCTTTCTTG. Translating gives CSARDGGGGNTEAFL.

This clonotype turned up a few times. V usage is TRBV6-2 or TRBV6-3 and J usage is TRBJ2-1; possible D gene TRBD2, 6 bases. This CDR3 is built from 14 residues. Per the germline V gene, CDR1 is MNHEY and CDR2 is SVGEGT. The V end lost 8 bases, the J end lost 3 bases, and 14 bases lay between the germline ends. CDR3 protein: CASGRPAGYNEQFF. CDR3 in DNA: TGTGCCAGCGGCCGACCAGCGGGCTACAATGAGCAGTTCTTC.

This clonotype came up a few times. This chain links TRBV12-3 or TRBV12-4 with TRBJ2-5, with TRBD1 matching 10 bases. V lost 6 bases, J lost 2 bases, and 6 bases stayed unmatched. The CDR3 runs to 15 residues. The DNA for the CDR3 is TGTGCCAGCAGCCGGGACAGGGGAAGTCAAGAGACCCAGTACTTC. Encoded protein: CASSRDRGSQETQYF.

This clonotype was seen at least ten times. CDR3: CASIAVDRANYGYTF. The DNA for the CDR3 is TGTGCCAGCATCGCCGTGGACAGGGCCAACTATGGCTACACCTTC. V gene TRBV28 combines with J gene TRBJ1-2; 8 nucleotides match TRBD1. Germline CDR1 and CDR2: MDHEN and SYDVKM. CDR3 size: 15 residues. V dropped 7 bases and J dropped 2; count of bases not matched to a gene: 9.

This clonotype occurred many times. The J gene is TRBJ2-7, the V gene TRBV9; D is possibly TRBD2 (5 bases). From germline, CDR1 is SGDLS and CDR2 YYNGEE. V shed 0 bases and J shed 2 bases, with 15 bases lying between them. The CDR3 covers 16 residues. CDR3 in amino acids: CASSVGGAATAYEQYF. The DNA of the CDR3 is TGTGCCAGCAGCGTAGGGGGAGCGGCGACCGCCTACGAGCAGTACTTC. Complete variable domain (other parts from reference TRBV9 and TRBJ2-7): DSGVTQTPKHLITATGQRVTLRCSPRSGDLSVYWYQQSLDQGLQFLIQYYNGEERAKGNILERFSAQQFPDLHSELNLSSLELGDSALYFCASSVGGAATAYEQYFGPGTRLTVT.

The sample holds many counts of this clonotype. V and J are TRBV24-1 and TRBJ1-5; D possibly corresponds to TRBD1 (5 bases). The CDR3 contains 13 residues. Germline lookup yields CDR1 KGHDR and CDR2 SFDVKD. The V gene lost 9 bases and the J gene lost 2 bases, with 10 bases spanning the gap. Here the CDR3 reads CATQRDRNQPQHF. CDR3 DNA: TGTGCCACCCAACGGGACCGCAATCAGCCCCAGCATTTT.

This clonotype was seen at least ten times. The rearrangement uses TRBV20-1 and TRBJ1-5, with 7 bases identical to TRBD1. V lost 6 bases and J lost 2; bases outside the gene matches: 10. This CDR3 region has 15 residues. Looked up from germline, CDR1 is DFQATT and CDR2 is SNEGSKA (reference sequence). The CDR3 DNA follows: TGCAGTGCGTATAAATTAACAGGGGGCAATCAGCCCCAGCATTTT. Amino acids: CSAYKLTGGNQPQHF.

This clonotype was seen at least ten times. The genes are TRBV7-9 and TRBJ2-5; D call uncertain. CDR3 length: 13 residues. The germline V gene has CDR1 SEHNR and CDR2 FQNEAQ (reference sequence). Trimming pared 6 bases from V and 2 bases from J, leaving 10 bases between. Here the CDR3 DNA reads TGTGCCAGCAGTTTGGTGGGTCAAGAGACCCAGTACTTC. Protein sequence: CASSLVGQETQYF. Full variable domain (remainder filled in from reference TRBV7-9 and TRBJ2-5): DTGVSQNPRHKITKRGQNVTFRCDPISEHNRLYWYRQTLGQGPEFLTYFQNEAQLEKSRLLSDRFSAERPKGSFSTLEIQRTEQGDSAMYLCASSLVGQETQYFGPGTRLLVL.

This chain links TRBV11-1 with TRBJ1-1; no reliable D call. The CDR3 length is 16 residues. Trimming took off 3 bases at V and 1 base at J, with 15 bases between the two ends. Germline CDR1 and CDR2: SGHAT and FQDESV (reference sequence). CDR3 coding DNA: TGTGCCAGCAGCTTGGACCGTCTCCCTAGGAACACTGAAGCTTTCTTT. Amino acid sequence: CASSLDRLPRNTEAFF.

This clonotype occurred a few times. This rearrangement joins TRBV12-3 or TRBV12-4 to TRBJ2-7, with a possible D match to TRBD2 (6 bases). This CDR3 has 15 amino acids. V was pared by 6 bases and J by 1 base, with 16 bases between. The CDR3 DNA reads TGTGCCAGCAGGCACTCAGCGGGTGCATCCTACGAGCAGTACTTC. This sequence encodes CASRHSAGASYEQYF.

The V call is TRBV10-3, the J call TRBJ2-7, with D perhaps matching TRBD2 (6 bases). This CDR3 is built from 15 residues. Trimming took 4 bases from V and 5 from J, leaving 18 bases between them. In germline, CDR1 is ENHRY, CDR2 SYGVKD. The CDR3 DNA is TGTGCCATCAGTGTTAGTTGGAGGGGTCGAGACGAGCAGTACTTC. It specifies CAISVSWRGRDEQYF.

In this sample, this clonotype turned up many times. The chain couples TRBV12-3 or TRBV12-4 to TRBJ2-7; D call uncertain. The CDR3 contains 15 residues. V lost 3 bases and J lost 1, with 13 bases in between. The CDR3: CASSFPHQGSYEQYF. In nucleotides, the CDR3 is TGTGCCAGCAGTTTTCCTCACCAAGGGTCCTACGAGCAGTACTTC.

This clonotype was picked up many times. The gene calls are TRBV2 and TRBJ1-1; 9 bases map to TRBD1. Looked up from germline, CDR1 is SNHLY and CDR2 is FYNNEI. V gave up 6 bases and J gave up 3 bases; unmatched junction bases: 2. This CDR3 has 13 residues. CDR3 loop: CASRGDRDTEAFF. Written as DNA, the CDR3 is TGTGCCAGCAGGGGGGACAGGGACACTGAAGCTTTCTTT. The entire variable domain, with the rest obtained from reference TRBV2 and TRBJ1-1, is as follows: EPEVTQTPSHQVTQMGQEVILRCVPISNHLYFYWYRQILGQKVEFLVSFYNNEISEKSEIFDDQFSVERPDGSNFTLKIRSTKLEDSAMYFCASRGDRDTEAFFGQGTRLTVV.

This chain connects TRBV6-5 to TRBJ2-2; the match to TRBD2 covers 8 bases. CDR3 size: 17 residues. CDR1 and CDR2 from the germline V gene are MNHEY and SVGAGI. V dropped 0 bases and J dropped 5; count of bases not matched to a gene: 8. CDR3 sequence reads: CASSYSIGGGLTGELFF. The CDR3 bases are TGTGCCAGCAGTTACTCGATCGGGGGGGGATTGACCGGGGAGCTGTTTTTT.

This clonotype was seen repeatedly, ten times or more. The chain uses TRBV24-1 and TRBJ2-1; 7 nucleotides match TRBD1. Germline V lookup: CDR1 KGHDR, CDR2 SFDVKD. The CDR3 has 15 residues. V trimming: 4 bases; J trimming: 4 bases; junction bases outside the gene matches: 6. CDR3 residues: CATSDKGQIYNEQFF. The DNA for the CDR3 is TGTGCCACCAGTGACAAGGGACAGATATACAATGAGCAGTTCTTC.

This clonotype was seen ten or more times. The chain employs TRBV5-1 and TRBJ1-2, with a possible D match to TRBD1 (5 bases). CDR1 SGHRS and CDR2 YFSETQ come from the germline V gene. The V and J ends lost 4 bases and 4 bases respectively, with 14 bases between them. The CDR3 is 14 amino acids. The CDR3 is CASSPGTKGYGYTF. The CDR3 DNA is TGCGCCAGCAGCCCCGGGACGAAAGGCTATGGCTACACCTTC.

This clonotype was recorded only once. The CDR3 loop is CASSEVRGQDEQYF. For the CDR3, the DNA is TGTGCCAGCAGTGAGGTCAGGGGGCAAGACGAGCAGTACTTC. This chain uses TRBV6-1 with TRBJ2-7; 8 bases fit TRBD1. Germline V gene sequence: CDR1 MNHNS, CDR2 SASEGT. CDR3 length equals 14 residues. With 3 bases clipped from V and 5 bases from J, the junction kept 6 bases outside the gene matches.

This clonotype was recorded a few times. This chain connects TRBV11-2 to TRBJ2-7; D is uncertain. Trimming cost V 0 bases and J 6 bases, with 15 bases left between them. The germline gives CDR1 SGHAT, CDR2 FQNNGV. This CDR3 contains 15 residues. CDR3 protein: CASSLDVGSPSEQYF. Here the CDR3 DNA reads TGTGCCAGCAGCTTAGACGTGGGAAGCCCCAGCGAGCAGTACTTC.

This clonotype was counted many times. CDR3 sequence reads: CASSLAFGTGDTEAFF. The CDR3 DNA is TGTGCCAGCAGCTTAGCTTTTGGGACCGGGGACACTGAAGCTTTCTTT. The J gene is TRBJ1-1, the V gene TRBV7-9; the D gene is possibly TRBD1 (5 bases). CDR1 is SEHNR and CDR2 is FQNEAQ in the germline V gene (reference sequence). This CDR3 region has 16 residues. V dropped 0 bases and J dropped 3 bases, with 14 bases sitting between them. The full variable domain, with the rest looked up from reference TRBV7-9 and TRBJ1-1, is DTGVSQNPRHKITKRGQNVTFRCDPISEHNRLYWYRQTLGQGPEFLTYFQNEAQLEKSRLLSDRFSAERPKGSFSTLEIQRTEQGDSAMYLCASSLAFGTGDTEAFFGQGTRLTVV.